This T cell receptor beta chain emerged from a study of breast tumors, draining lymph nodes, adjacent tissues. At least ten counts were recorded for this clonotype. Its antigen is unidentified. V lost 0 bases to trimming and J lost 3 bases, with 13 bases between them. Germline CDR1 is SGHKS and CDR2 is YYEKEE (reference sequence). The CDR3 covers 16 residues. Whole-study results and caveats: Tumor and nontumor repertoires were significantly more similar in luminal-like than in basal-like breast cancer. Compared with lymph nodes, tumors were less diverse; compared with nontumor tissue, more.

TCRdb redid the calling of the multiplex PCR reads with MiXCR, one entry per CDR3 protein. Found here are 15,000 or so distinct CDR3 sequences, roughly 50% of them singletons; the top ten hold over 25%. Material: tumor-adjacent breast tissue. The chain is built from TRBV5-5 and TRBJ1-5; possible D gene TRBD1, 6 bases. The sequence was collected from a female donor with breast cancer. Some clones in this sample may be carry-over from other donors' samples. CDR3 region: CASSLAPTGINQPQHF. CDR3 nucleotides: TGTGCCAGCAGCTTGGCCCCGACAGGCATCAATCAGCCCCAGCATTTT.